Sequencing of this T cell receptor (beta chain) was carried out in a study of shared T cell receptors in the human thymus. TCRdb keeps only in-frame clones here, not all; method: immunoSEQ multiplex PCR. The sample lists about 380,000 clones, 85% to 95% occurring once. Trimming took 0 bases from V and 4 from J; bases not matched to a gene: 11. The germline gives CDR1 SGHVS, CDR2 FNYEAQ. This CDR3 has 18 residues. The receptor was derived from a human donor. Material: thymocytes. The chain joins TRBV7-6 to TRBJ2-3, with 9 bases identical to TRBD2. The CDR3 sequence is CASSLARGREGRSDTQYF. For the CDR3, the DNA is TGTGCCAGCAGCTTAGCGCGGGGGCGGGAGGGCCGCTCAGATACGCAGTATTTT.